This entry describes one TCR beta chain. Its antigen is not known. This sample is drawn from a study of T cell repertoires in cytomegalovirus infection. Study-wide points: The ex vivo response showed dominance by HLA-C-restricted CMV-specific TCR beta clonotypes.

TCRdb itself ran the reads through MiXCR, one entry per CDR3 protein. Here the sample spans 45,000 to 55,000 distinct CDR3 sequences, under 25% being singletons. The CDR3 is 16 residues long. V was shortened by 1 base and J by 3 bases, with 15 bases between the two germline ends. Germline V lookup: CDR1 WSHSY, CDR2 SAAADI. The rearrangement joins TRBV10-2 to TRBJ1-1; the D gene is possibly TRBD1 (6 bases). The TCR comes from a human donor in good health (CMV status not recorded). Some clones in this sample may be carry-over from other donors' samples. Sequencing was performed on CD8+ T cells from cultured PBMCs, taken from culture after CMV antigen stimulation. CDR3: CASSEFGGRGDTEAFF. CDR3 nucleotides: TGCGCCAGCAGTGAGTTTGGGGGGCGCGGGGACACTGAAGCTTTCTTT.